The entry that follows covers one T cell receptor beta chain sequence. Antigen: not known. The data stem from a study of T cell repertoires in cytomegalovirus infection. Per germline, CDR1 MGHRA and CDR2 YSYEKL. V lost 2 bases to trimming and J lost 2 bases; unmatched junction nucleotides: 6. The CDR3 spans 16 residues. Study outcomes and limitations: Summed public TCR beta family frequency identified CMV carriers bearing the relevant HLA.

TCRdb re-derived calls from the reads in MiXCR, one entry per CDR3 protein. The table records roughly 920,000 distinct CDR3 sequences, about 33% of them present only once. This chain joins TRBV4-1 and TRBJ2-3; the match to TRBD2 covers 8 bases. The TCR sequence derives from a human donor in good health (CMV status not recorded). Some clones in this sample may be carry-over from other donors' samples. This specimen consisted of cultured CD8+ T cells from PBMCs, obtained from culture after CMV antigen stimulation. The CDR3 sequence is CASSQNLAGYTDTQYF. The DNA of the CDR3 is TGCGCCAGCAGCCAAAACCTAGCGGGCTACACAGATACGCAGTATTTT.